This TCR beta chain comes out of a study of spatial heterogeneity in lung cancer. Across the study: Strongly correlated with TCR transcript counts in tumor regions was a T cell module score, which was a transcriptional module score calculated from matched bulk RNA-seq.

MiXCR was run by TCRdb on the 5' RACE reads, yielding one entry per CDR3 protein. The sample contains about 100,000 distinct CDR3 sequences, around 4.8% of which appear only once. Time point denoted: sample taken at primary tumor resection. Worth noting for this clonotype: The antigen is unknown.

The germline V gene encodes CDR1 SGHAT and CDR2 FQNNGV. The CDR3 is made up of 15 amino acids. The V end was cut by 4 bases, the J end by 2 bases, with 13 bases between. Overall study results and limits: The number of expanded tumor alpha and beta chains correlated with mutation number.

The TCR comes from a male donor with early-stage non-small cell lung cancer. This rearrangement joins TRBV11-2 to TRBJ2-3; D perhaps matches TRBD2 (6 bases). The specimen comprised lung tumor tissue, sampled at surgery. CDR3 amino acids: CASSSRGRATDTQYF. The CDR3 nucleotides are TGTGCCAGCAGCTCGCGGGGAAGGGCCACAGATACGCAGTATTTT.